The present T cell receptor (beta chain) was sequenced within a study of radiotherapy plus CTLA-4 blockade in lung cancer. TCRdb keeps only in-frame clones here, not all; method: immunoSEQ multiplex PCR. The sample records about 48,000 clones, about 88% being singletons. The germline gives CDR1 MNHEY, CDR2 SVGAGI. Trimming took 6 bases from V and 5 from J; bases not matched to a gene: 6. This CDR3 is built from 13 residues. This chain uses TRBV6-5 with TRBJ1-1; TRBD1 agrees at 7 bases. Material: peripheral blood, obtained from a patient treated with radiotherapy plus ipilimumab. This receptor was obtained from a human donor with non-small cell lung cancer that progressed on radiotherapy plus ipilimumab. Some clones in this sample may be carry-over from other donors' samples. DNA of the CDR3: TGTGCCAGCAGACCGACAGGGAAGACTGAAGCTTTCTTT. Translated, it gives CASRPTGKTEAFF.